One sample yielded the 4 T cell receptor beta chains listed below, sequenced in a study of control samples from healthy donors and cancer patients. Only in-frame clones appear in the TCRdb table, and some are missing; sequencing was by immunoSEQ multiplex PCR. Of about 170,000 clones listed, 94% are singletons. The sample comprised blood. The source is a woman under 30 in good health.

This clone appeared a single time. CDR3 DNA: TGTGCCAGTAGTTATGGAGGGGACGGTACGTCTAATGAAAAACTGTTTTTT. Amino acids: CASSYGGDGTSNEKLFF. The J gene is TRBJ1-4, the V gene TRBV19; TRBD1 might be the D (5 bases). Germline loops: CDR1 LNHDA, CDR2 SQIVND (reference sequence). The CDR3 extends over 17 amino acids. V shed 5 bases and J shed 3 bases, with 19 bases lying between them.

The chain uses TRBV4-3 and TRBJ1-1, with 8 bases lining up with TRBD1. Germline-derived CDR1 and CDR2 are LGHNA and YSLEER. This CDR3 spans 16 amino acids. Trimming removed 4 bases from V and 4 bases from J; junction bases left unmatched: 11. The CDR3 DNA is TGCGCCAGCAGCCGTAGCCAACAGGGGGGGGTCACTGAAGCTTTCTTT. This encodes CASSRSQQGGVTEAFF.

V is TRBV19 and J is TRBJ1-3; TRBD1 might be the D (5 bases). From germline, CDR1 is LNHDA and CDR2 SQIVND (reference sequence). The CDR3 consists of 16 residues. Trimming stripped 3 bases from V and 0 bases from J, with 12 bases between. The CDR3 nucleotides read TGTGCCAGTAGTATCCGGGACGGAAGCTCTGGAAACACCATATATTTT. It is translated as CASSIRDGSSGNTIYF.

The rearrangement uses TRBV6-1 and TRBJ1-2, with 7 positions matching TRBD1. Trimming cost V 1 base and J 4 bases; bases outside gene matches: 6. The germline V gene encodes CDR1 MNHNS and CDR2 SASEGT. CDR3 length: 15 amino acids. DNA of the CDR3: TGTGCCAGCAGTGAAGGGACAGGCCTCCTCTATGGCTACACCTTC. As protein: CASSEGTGLLYGYTF.